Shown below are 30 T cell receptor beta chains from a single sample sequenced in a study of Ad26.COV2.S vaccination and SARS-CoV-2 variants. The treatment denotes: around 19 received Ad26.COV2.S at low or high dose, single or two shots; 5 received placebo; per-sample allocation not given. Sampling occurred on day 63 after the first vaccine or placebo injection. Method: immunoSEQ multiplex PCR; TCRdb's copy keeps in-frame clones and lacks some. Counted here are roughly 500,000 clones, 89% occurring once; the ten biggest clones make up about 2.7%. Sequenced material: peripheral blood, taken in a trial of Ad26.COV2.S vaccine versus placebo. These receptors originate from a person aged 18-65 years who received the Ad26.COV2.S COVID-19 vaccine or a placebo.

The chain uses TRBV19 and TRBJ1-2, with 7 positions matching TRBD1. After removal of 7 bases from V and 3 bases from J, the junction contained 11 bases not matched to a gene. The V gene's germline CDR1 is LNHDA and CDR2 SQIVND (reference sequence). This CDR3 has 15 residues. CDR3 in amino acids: CASKVSQGPYYGYTF. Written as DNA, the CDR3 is TGTGCCAGTAAAGTGTCACAGGGGCCATACTATGGCTACACCTTC.

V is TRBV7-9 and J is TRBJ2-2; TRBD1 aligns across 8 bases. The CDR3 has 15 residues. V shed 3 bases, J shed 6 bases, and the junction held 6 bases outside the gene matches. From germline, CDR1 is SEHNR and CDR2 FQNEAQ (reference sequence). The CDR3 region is CASSFSTGVPGELFF. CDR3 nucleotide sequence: TGTGCCAGCAGCTTTTCGACAGGGGTCCCCGGGGAGCTGTTTTTT.

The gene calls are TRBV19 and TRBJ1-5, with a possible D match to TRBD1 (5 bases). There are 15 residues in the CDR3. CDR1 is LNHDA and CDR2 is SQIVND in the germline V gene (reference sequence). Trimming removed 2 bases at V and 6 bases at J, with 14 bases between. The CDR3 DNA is TGTGCCAGTAGTATATTGGGGCAGTTTGGTCAGCCCCAGCATTTT. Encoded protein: CASSILGQFGQPQHF.

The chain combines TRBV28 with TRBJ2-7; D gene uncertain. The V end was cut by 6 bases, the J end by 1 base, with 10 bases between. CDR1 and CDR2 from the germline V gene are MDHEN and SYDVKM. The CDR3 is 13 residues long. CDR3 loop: CASRAVPSYEQYF. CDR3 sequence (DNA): TGTGCCAGCAGGGCGGTTCCATCCTACGAGCAGTACTTC.

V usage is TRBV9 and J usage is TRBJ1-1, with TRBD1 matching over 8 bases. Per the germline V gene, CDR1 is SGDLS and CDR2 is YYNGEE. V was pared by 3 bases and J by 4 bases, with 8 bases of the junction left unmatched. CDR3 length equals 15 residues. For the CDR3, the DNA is TGTGCCAGCAGCGCTACAGGGGGTTGGCGCACTGAAGCTTTCTTT. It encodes CASSATGGWRTEAFF.

This CDR3 reads CASSPQLLLGTGFEKLFF. CDR3 DNA sequence: TGTGCCAGCTCACCGCAGCTGCTTCTCGGGACAGGTTTTGAAAAACTGTTTTTT. The V call is TRBV18, the J call TRBJ1-4; TRBD1 agrees at 8 bases. V was pared by 3 bases and J by 7 bases, with 16 bases of the junction left unmatched. Germline CDR1 is KGHSH and CDR2 is LQKENI. CDR3 size: 18 residues.

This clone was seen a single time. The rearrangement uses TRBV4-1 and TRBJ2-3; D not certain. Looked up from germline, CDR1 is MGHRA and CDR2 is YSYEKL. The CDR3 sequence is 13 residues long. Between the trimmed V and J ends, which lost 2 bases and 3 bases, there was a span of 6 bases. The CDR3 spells CASSQQPTDTQYF. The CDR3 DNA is TGCGCCAGCAGCCAACAACCAACAGATACGCAGTATTTT.

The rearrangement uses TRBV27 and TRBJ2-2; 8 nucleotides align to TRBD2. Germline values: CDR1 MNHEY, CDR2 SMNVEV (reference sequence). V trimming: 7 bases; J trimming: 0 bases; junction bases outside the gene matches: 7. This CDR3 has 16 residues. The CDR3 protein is CASTSSGAANTGELFF. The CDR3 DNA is TGTGCCAGCACCAGTAGCGGGGCCGCGAACACCGGGGAGCTGTTTTTT.

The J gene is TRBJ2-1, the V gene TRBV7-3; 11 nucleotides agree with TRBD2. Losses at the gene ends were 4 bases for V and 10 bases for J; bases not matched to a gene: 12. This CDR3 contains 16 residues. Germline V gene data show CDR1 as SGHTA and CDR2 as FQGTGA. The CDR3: CASSSSGTSGKGEQFF. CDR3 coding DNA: TGTGCCAGCAGCTCGTCCGGGACTAGCGGAAAAGGGGAGCAGTTCTTC.

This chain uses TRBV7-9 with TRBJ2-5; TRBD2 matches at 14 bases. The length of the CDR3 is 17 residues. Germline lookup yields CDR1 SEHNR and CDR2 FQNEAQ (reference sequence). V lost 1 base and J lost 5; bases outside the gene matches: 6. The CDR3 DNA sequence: TGTGCCAGCAGCTTAGGACTAGCGGGAGGGCCCGGGGAGACCCAGTACTTC. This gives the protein CASSLGLAGGPGETQYF. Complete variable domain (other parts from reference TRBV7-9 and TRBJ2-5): DTGVSQNPRHKITKRGQNVTFRCDPISEHNRLYWYRQTLGQGPEFLTYFQNEAQLEKSRLLSDRFSAERPKGSFSTLEIQRTEQGDSAMYLCASSLGLAGGPGETQYFGPGTRLLVL.

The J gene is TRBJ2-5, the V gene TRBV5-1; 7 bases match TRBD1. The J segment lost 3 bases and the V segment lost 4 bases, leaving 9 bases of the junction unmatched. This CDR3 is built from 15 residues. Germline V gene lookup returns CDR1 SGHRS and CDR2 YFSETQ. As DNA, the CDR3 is TGCGCCAGCAGCCGGAAAGCCGGGACAGAAGAGACCCAGTACTTC. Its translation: CASSRKAGTEETQYF.

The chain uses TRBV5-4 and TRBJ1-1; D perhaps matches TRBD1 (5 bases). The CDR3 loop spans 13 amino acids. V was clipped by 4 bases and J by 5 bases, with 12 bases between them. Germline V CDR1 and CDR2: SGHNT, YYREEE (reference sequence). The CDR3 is CASSIRGGTEAFF. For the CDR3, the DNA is TGTGCCAGCAGCATAAGGGGAGGGACTGAAGCTTTCTTT.

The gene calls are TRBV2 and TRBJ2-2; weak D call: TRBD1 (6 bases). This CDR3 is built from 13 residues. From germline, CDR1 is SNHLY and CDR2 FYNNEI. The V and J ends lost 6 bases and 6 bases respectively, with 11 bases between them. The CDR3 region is CASSLQGSGELFF. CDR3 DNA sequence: TGTGCCAGCAGCTTACAGGGCTCCGGGGAGCTGTTTTTT.

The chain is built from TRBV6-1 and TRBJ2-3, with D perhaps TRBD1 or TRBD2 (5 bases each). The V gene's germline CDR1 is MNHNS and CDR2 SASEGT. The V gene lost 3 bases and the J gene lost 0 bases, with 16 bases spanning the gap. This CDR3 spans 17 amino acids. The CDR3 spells CASSDYPGTYSTDTQYF. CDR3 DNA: TGTGCCAGCAGTGACTATCCCGGGACCTATAGCACAGATACGCAGTATTTT.

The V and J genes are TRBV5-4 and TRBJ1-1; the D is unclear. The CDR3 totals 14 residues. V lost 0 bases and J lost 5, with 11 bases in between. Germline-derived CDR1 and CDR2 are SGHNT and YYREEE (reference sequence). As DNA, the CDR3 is TGTGCCAGCAGCTTGGGAGAGAGGTCGACTGAAGCTTTCTTT. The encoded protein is CASSLGERSTEAFF.

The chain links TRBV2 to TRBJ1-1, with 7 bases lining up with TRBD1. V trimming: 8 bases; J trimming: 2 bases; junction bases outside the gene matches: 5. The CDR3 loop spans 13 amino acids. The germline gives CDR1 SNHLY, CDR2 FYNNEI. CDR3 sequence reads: CASQRDSNTEAFF. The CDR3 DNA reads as TGTGCCAGCCAAAGGGACAGCAACACTGAAGCTTTCTTT.

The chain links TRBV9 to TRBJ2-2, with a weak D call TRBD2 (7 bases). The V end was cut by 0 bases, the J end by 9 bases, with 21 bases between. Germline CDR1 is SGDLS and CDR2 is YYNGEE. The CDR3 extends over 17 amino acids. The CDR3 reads CASSVGAGAPLARELFF. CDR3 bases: TGTGCCAGCAGCGTAGGGGCGGGGGCCCCATTGGCCCGGGAGCTGTTTTTT.

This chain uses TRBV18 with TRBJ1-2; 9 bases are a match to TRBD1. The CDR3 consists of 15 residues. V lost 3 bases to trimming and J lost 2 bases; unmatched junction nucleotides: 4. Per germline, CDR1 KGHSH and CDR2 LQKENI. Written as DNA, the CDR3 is TGTGCCAGCTCACCCCGGACAGGGGAAAACTATGGCTACACCTTC. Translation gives CASSPRTGENYGYTF.

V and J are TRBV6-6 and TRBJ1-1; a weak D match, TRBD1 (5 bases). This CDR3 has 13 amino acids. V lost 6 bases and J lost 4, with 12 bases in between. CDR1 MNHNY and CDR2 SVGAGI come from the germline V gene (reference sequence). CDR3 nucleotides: TGTGCCAGCAGCTCCGACAGAAGCACTGAAGCTTTCTTT. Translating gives CASSSDRSTEAFF.

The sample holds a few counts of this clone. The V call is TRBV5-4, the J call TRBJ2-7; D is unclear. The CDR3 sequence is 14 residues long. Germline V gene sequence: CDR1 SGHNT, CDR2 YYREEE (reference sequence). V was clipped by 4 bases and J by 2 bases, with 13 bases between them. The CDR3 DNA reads TGTGCCAGCAGCCCCCCGGGCACGCCCTACGAGCAGTACTTC. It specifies CASSPPGTPYEQYF.

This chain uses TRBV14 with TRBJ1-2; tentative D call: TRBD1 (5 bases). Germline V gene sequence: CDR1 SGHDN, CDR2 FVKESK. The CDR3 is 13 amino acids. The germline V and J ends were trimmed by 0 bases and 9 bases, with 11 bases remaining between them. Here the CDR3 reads CASSQDRRGRYTF. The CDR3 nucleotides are TGTGCCAGCAGCCAAGATCGGAGGGGACGCTACACCTTC.

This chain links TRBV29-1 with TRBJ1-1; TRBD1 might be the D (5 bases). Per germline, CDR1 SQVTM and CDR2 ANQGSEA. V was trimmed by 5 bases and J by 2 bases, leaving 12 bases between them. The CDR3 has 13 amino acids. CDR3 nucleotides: TGCAGCGTTTCTCCAGGGACTAACACTGAAGCTTTCTTT. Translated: CSVSPGTNTEAFF.

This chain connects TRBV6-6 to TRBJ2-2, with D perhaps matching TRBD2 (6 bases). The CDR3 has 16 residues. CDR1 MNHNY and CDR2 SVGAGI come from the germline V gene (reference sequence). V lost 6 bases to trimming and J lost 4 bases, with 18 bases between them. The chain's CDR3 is CASRGQEGVGTGELFF. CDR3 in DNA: TGTGCCAGCAGGGGCCAGGAGGGAGTGGGCACCGGGGAGCTGTTTTTT.

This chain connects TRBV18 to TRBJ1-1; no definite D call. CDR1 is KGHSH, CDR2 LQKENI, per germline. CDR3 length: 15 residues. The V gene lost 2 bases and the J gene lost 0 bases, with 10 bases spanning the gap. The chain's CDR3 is CASSPGEILNTEAFF. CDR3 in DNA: TGTGCCAGCTCACCAGGGGAGATATTGAACACTGAAGCTTTCTTT. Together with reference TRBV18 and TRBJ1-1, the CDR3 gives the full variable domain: NAGVMQNPRHLVRRRGQEARLRCSPMKGHSHVYWYRQLPEEGLKFMVYLQKENIIDESGMPKERFSAEFPKEGPSILRIQQVVRGDSAAYFCASSPGEILNTEAFFGQGTRLTVV.

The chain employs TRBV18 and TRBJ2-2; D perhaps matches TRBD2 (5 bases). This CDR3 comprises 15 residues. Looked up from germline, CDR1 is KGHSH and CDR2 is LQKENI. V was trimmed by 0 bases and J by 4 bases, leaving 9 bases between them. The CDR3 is CASSPPGRGTGELFF. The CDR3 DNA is TGTGCCAGCTCACCACCAGGACGGGGCACCGGGGAGCTGTTTTTT.

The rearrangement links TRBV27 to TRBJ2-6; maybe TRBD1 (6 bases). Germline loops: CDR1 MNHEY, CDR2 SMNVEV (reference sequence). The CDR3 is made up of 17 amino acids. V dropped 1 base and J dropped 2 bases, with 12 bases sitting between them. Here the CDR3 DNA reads TGTGCCAGCAGTTTATGGGCAGGGGCCGCTGGGGCCAACGTCCTGACTTTC. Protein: CASSLWAGAAGANVLTF.

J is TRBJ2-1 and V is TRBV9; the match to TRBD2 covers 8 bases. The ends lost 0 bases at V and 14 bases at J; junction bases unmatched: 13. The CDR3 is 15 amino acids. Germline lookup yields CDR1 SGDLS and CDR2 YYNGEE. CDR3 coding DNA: TGTGCCAGCAGCGTAGGAGGACTAGCCCCCCCTCCGGAGTTCTTC. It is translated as CASSVGGLAPPPEFF.

CDR3 DNA: TGTGCCAGCAGCGTAGGGGGGACACCGAACACTGAAGCTTTCTTT. It codes for CASSVGGTPNTEAFF. V and J are TRBV9 and TRBJ1-1; D is possibly TRBD1 (6 bases). Germline V gene data show CDR1 as SGDLS and CDR2 as YYNGEE. The CDR3 extends over 15 amino acids. V lost 0 bases to trimming and J lost 1 base, with 10 bases between them.

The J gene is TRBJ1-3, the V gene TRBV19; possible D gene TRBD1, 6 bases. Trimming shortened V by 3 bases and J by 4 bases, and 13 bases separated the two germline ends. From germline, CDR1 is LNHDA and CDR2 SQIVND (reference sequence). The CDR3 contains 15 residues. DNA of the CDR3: TGTGCCAGTAGTATGACAGGTAGTAGGGGAAACACCATATATTTT. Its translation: CASSMTGSRGNTIYF.

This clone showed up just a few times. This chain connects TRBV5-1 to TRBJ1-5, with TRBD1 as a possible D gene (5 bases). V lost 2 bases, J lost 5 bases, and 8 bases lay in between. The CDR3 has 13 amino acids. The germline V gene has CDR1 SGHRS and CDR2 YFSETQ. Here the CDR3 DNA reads TGCGCCAGCAGCTTAGACAGCTATCAGCCCCAGCATTTT. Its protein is CASSLDSYQPQHF.